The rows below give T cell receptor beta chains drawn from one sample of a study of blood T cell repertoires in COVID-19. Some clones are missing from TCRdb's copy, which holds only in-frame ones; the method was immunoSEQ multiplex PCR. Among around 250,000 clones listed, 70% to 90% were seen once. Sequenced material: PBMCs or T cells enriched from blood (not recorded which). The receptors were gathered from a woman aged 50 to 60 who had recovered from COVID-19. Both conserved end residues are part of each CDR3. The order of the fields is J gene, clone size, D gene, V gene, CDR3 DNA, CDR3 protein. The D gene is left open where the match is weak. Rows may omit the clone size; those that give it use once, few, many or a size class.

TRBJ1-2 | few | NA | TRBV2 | TGTGCCAGCAGTGAATTAGGGGTTGGTCTAGGTGGCTACACCTTC | CASSELGVGLGGYTF
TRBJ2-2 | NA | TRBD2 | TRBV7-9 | TGTGCCAGCAGCTCCTCGACTAGCCAGGGCGGGGAGCTGTTTTTT | CASSSSTSQGGELFF
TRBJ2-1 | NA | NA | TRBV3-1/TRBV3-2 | TGTGCCAGCACCCGGGGGAGCTCCTACAATGAGCAGTTCTTC | CASTRGSSYNEQFF
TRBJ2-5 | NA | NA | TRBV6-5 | TGTGCCAGCAGTCGCGGGGGCGCCGGGGAGACCCAGTACTTC | CASSRGGAGETQYF
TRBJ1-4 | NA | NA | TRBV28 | TGTGCCAGCAGTTTTCATGCGCTTAATGAAAAACTGTTTTTT | CASSFHALNEKLFF
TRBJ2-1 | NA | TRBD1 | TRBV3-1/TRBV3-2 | TGTGCCAGCAGCCAAGATCTTTCGGTCGGGACAGGGGGTTTCGACAATGAGCAGTTCTTC | CASSQDLSVGTGGFDNEQFF
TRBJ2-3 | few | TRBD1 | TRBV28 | TGTGCCAGCGGCTCCCTGGGACAGTGGACAGATACGCAGTATTTT | CASGSLGQWTDTQYF
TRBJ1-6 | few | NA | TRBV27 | TGTGCCAGCAGTTTATCGCAAACAGCCAATAATTCACCCCTCCACTTT | CASSLSQTANNSPLHF
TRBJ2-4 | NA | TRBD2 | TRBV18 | TGTGCCAGCTCACCAGGGATTGGACTAGCGGGAGGCTTTGGAAACATTCAGTACTTC | CASSPGIGLAGGFGNIQYF
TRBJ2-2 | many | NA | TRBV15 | TGTGCCACCAGCAGAGTTCAGGACACCGGGGAGCTGTTTTTT | CATSRVQDTGELFF
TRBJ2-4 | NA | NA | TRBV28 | TGTGCCAGCAGTTTAGGGGGGTGGCCGGGCTTGGGCAAAAACATTCAGTACTTC | CASSLGGWPGLGKNIQYF
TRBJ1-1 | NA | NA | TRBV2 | TGTGCCAGCAGTGGGGTACTAAGGAACACTGAAGCTTTCTTT | CASSGVLRNTEAFF
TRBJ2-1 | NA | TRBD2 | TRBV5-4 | TGTGCCAGCAGCTCCGGGACTAGCGGGAGGGTAGGGAATGAGCAGTTCTTC | CASSSGTSGRVGNEQFF
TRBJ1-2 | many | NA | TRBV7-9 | TGTGCCAGCAGCACCAGGGATGGCTACACCTTC | CASSTRDGYTF
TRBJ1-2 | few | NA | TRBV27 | TGTGCCAGCAGTTCCAGATCCTCTGGCTACACCTTC | CASSSRSSGYTF
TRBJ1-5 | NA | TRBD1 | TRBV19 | TGTGCCAGTAGTATAGAAGGAGGGGGCCATCAGCCCCAGCATTTT | CASSIEGGGHQPQHF
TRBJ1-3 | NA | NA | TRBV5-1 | TGCGCCAGCAGCTTGGCCGTGTCAGGGCCGGGGGACACCATATATTTT | CASSLAVSGPGDTIYF
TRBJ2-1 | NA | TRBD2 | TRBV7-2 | TGTGCCAGCAGCTGGGGGGGACTAGCGGTCTACAATGAGCAGTTCTTC | CASSWGGLAVYNEQFF
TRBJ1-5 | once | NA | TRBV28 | TGTGCCAGCAGCCCAGGGTATCAGCCCCAGCATTTT | CASSPGYQPQHF
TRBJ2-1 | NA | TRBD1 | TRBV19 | TGTGCCAGTAGTATATCGCAGGGGGCGGCTTATGAGCAGTTCTTC | CASSISQGAAYEQFF
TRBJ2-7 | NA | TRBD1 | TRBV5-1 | TGCGCCAGCAGCCCGGTCCGGGACAGGGGGCTCCGTGAGCAGTACTTC | CASSPVRDRGLREQYF
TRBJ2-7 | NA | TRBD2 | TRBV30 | TGTGCCTGGAAGGCTAGCGGAACCTACGAGCAGTACTTC | CAWKASGTYEQYF
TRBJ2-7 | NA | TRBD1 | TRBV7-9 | TGTGCCAGCAGCTTACCCGGGACAGGGACTTTCCACGAGCAGTACTTC | CASSLPGTGTFHEQYF
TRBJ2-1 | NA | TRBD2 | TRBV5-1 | TGCGCCAGCAGCCCGGGACTAGCGGGAGTTGGTGAGCAGTTCTTC | CASSPGLAGVGEQFF
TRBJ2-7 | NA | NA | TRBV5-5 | TGTGCCAGCAGCTTCCGGGACATACCTACCTACGAGCAGTACTTC | CASSFRDIPTYEQYF
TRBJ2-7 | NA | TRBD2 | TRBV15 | TGTGCCACCAGCAGAGGGGGGACTAGCGGGAGTCTGGACGAGCAGTACTTC | CATSRGGTSGSLDEQYF
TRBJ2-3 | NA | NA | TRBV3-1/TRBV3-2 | TGTGCCAGCAGCCAAGCGGGAGAAGATACGCAGTATTTT | CASSQAGEDTQYF
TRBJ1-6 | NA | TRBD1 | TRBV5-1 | TGCGCCAGCAGCCCCGGGACAGCTGAGAGCTCCTATAATTCACCCCTCCACTTT | CASSPGTAESSYNSPLHF
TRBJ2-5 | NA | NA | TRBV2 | TGTGCCAGCAGTGGCAGACTAAGCGGCCAAGAGACCCAGTACTTC | CASSGRLSGQETQYF
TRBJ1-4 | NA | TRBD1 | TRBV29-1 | TGCAGCGTTGTGGAGACAGGGGGCGTAAAACTGTTTTTT | CSVVETGGVKLFF
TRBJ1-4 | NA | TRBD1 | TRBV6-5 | TGTGCCAGCAGGCTGACAGGGGGCGAAAAACTGTTTTTT | CASRLTGGEKLFF
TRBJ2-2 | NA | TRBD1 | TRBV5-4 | TGTGCCAGCAGCGGGACAGGGTGGGGCGGGGAGCTGTTTTTT | CASSGTGWGGELFF
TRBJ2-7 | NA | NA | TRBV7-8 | TGTGCCAGCAGCCACGGCAGGCTAACTTCCTACGAGCAGTACTTC | CASSHGRLTSYEQYF
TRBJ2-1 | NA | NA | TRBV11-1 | TGTGCCAGCAGCCAAGGGGTCCTGCAGTTCTTC | CASSQGVLQFF
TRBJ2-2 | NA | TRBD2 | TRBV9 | TGTGCCAGCAGCGTTAGACTAGCAGTTAACACCGGGGAGCTGTTTTTT | CASSVRLAVNTGELFF
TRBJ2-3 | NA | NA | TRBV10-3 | TGTGCCATCAGGTCTTTGACAGATACGCAGTATTTT | CAIRSLTDTQYF
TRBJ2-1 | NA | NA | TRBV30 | TGTGCCTGGAGAGAGGATGAGCAGTTCTTC | CAWREDEQFF
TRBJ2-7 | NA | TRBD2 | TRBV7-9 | TGTGCTCCTACGGCCCTAGCGGGAGAGTACGAGCAGTACTTC | CAPTALAGEYEQYF